A single sample gave rise to the 27 T cell receptor beta chains below, sequenced in a study of T-cell memory formation after mild COVID-19 (dated by TCRdb to the early 2020s). Receptors were amplified or captured by 5' RACE. TCRdb records Illumina NovaSeq 6000 as the sequencer. The raw public reads went through TCRdb reprocessing: fastp at Q25, MiXCR clone calling, in-frame beta chains kept. All rows with the same CDR3 protein become a single entry with the most common DNA and genes. The sample has more than 350,000 distinct CDR3 sequences on record, 21% of them singletons. The ten largest clonotypes hold approximately 13% of the sample. Sequencing used PBMCs or a T cell subset sorted from them (not recorded which). Receptors originate from an adult woman who had mild COVID-19 (a few samples of this study predate the infection). The sample titles of this study are shuffled in the database, so cell type and time point are left out; the donor was told from shared clones.

This clonotype was found a few times. This rearrangement joins TRBV7-9 to TRBJ2-6; 9 bases agree with TRBD2. This CDR3 contains 20 residues. V was clipped by 5 bases and J by 0 bases; unmatched bases: 14. The germline gives CDR1 SEHNR, CDR2 FQNEAQ (reference sequence). CDR3 loop: CASSRAGGPSTPSGANVLTF. CDR3 sequence (DNA): TGTGCCAGCAGCCGGGCGGGGGGGCCCTCAACTCCCTCTGGGGCCAACGTCCTGACTTTC. The full variable domain, in which reference TRBV7-9 and TRBJ2-6 provide the parts outside the CDR3, is DTGVSQNPRHKITKRGQNVTFRCDPISEHNRLYWYRQTLGQGPEFLTYFQNEAQLEKSRLLSDRFSAERPKGSFSTLEIQRTEQGDSAMYLCASSRAGGPSTPSGANVLTFGAGSRLTVL.

This clonotype was recorded many times. Here the CDR3 reads CASSPQGANTGELFF. The CDR3 nucleotides read TGTGCCAGCAGTCCACAAGGGGCGAACACCGGGGAGCTGTTTTTT. The rearrangement joins TRBV12-3 or TRBV12-4 to TRBJ2-2; maybe TRBD1 (5 bases). V shed 5 bases and J shed 0 bases, with 10 bases lying between them. CDR3 size: 15 residues.

CDR3 in DNA: TGCAGTGCTAGTTTAGGGGGGGATCAGCCCCAGCATTTT. Encoded protein: CSASLGGDQPQHF. The genes are TRBV20-1 and TRBJ1-5; tentative D call: TRBD1 (6 bases). The CDR3 covers 13 residues. The V gene lost 3 bases and the J gene lost 5 bases, with 11 bases spanning the gap. CDR1 and CDR2 from the germline V gene are DFQATT and SNEGSKA (reference sequence).

This clonotype was counted ten times or more. The chain couples TRBV7-6 to TRBJ2-1; no clear D. Looked up from germline, CDR1 is SGHVS and CDR2 is FNYEAQ. This CDR3 spans 17 amino acids. Trimming left V 1 base short and J 0 bases short, with 13 bases between. The CDR3 region has the DNA TGTGCCAGCAGCTTAGGGTTTACGATCCCCTCCTACAATGAGCAGTTCTTC. This codes for CASSLGFTIPSYNEQFF.

This clonotype was seen only a few times. The rearrangement joins TRBV12-3 or TRBV12-4 to TRBJ1-5, with 9 bases identical to TRBD1. J gave up 6 bases and V 5 bases, and 11 bases lay outside the gene matches. The CDR3 sequence is 16 residues long. The CDR3 DNA reads as TGTGCCAGCAGTAGGGACAGGGTGGCGGAGGGTCAGCCCCAGCATTTT. Translation gives CASSRDRVAEGQPQHF.

The table lists this clonotype with many counts. The chain uses TRBV4-3 and TRBJ1-1; 7 bases are shared with TRBD1. The V gene end was trimmed by 4 bases and the J gene end by 5 bases; junction bases not matched to a gene: 1. The CDR3 sequence is 12 residues long. Germline V gene lookup returns CDR1 LGHNA and CDR2 YSLEER. The CDR3 spells CASSRGQTEAFF. CDR3 bases: TGCGCCAGCAGCCGGGGACAGACTGAAGCTTTCTTT.

The chain joins TRBV7-9 to TRBJ2-7, with TRBD1 identical over 7 bases. V trimming: 5 bases; J trimming: 2 bases; junction bases outside the gene matches: 12. CDR1 and CDR2 (germline): SEHNR, FQNEAQ (reference sequence). CDR3 length: 16 residues. The CDR3 DNA reads TGTGCCAGCAGCGTAAACCCCGGGACAGCAACCTACGAGCAGTACTTC. Translation: CASSVNPGTATYEQYF.

This clonotype was observed a handful of times. This sequence joins TRBV5-1 and TRBJ2-5, with 9 bases matching TRBD2. CDR3 length equals 16 residues. Germline-derived CDR1 and CDR2 are SGHRS and YFSETQ. Losses at the gene ends were 1 base for V and 4 bases for J; bases not matched to a gene: 8. The CDR3, as DNA: TGCGCCAGCAGCTTGCGGTTAGCGGGAGTCGGAGAGACCCAGTACTTC. This translates into CASSLRLAGVGETQYF.

The chain joins TRBV30 to TRBJ2-5, with 8 bases aligning to TRBD2. V was clipped by 3 bases and J by 3 bases; unmatched bases: 15. Germline V gene data show CDR1 as GTSNPN and CDR2 as SVGIG (reference sequence). The CDR3 length is 17 residues. The CDR3 sequence is CAWSRTWGLGAKETQYF. Here the CDR3 DNA reads TGTGCCTGGAGCCGTACGTGGGGACTAGGAGCGAAAGAGACCCAGTACTTC.

V and J are TRBV20-1 and TRBJ2-6, with D maybe TRBD1 (6 bases). Germline values: CDR1 DFQATT, CDR2 SNEGSKA (reference sequence). V gave up 5 bases and J gave up 0 bases, with 14 bases separating them. The CDR3 is made up of 16 amino acids. The CDR3 loop reads CSARRGHYSGANVLTF. The CDR3 nucleotides are TGCAGTGCTCGAAGGGGACACTACTCTGGGGCCAACGTCCTGACTTTC.

The genes are TRBV19 and TRBJ1-1; D gene unclear. This CDR3 is 12 amino acids long. V was shortened by 8 bases and J by 4 bases, with 11 bases between the two germline ends. Germline V gene lookup returns CDR1 LNHDA and CDR2 SQIVND (reference sequence). The CDR3 protein is CASDDRGTEAFF. The DNA of the CDR3 is TGTGCCAGTGACGACCGGGGCACTGAAGCTTTCTTT.

This clonotype was seen only a few times. The gene calls are TRBV3-1 and TRBJ2-1; TRBD2 matches 9 bases. J was trimmed by 1 base and V by 4 bases; bases with no gene match: 2. Per the germline V gene, CDR1 is LGHDT and CDR2 is YNNKEL (reference sequence). CDR3 length equals 15 residues. The CDR3, as DNA: TGTGCCAGCAGCCCTAGCGGGATATCCTACAATGAGCAGTTCTTC. Translated: CASSPSGISYNEQFF.

The V call is TRBV7-9, the J call TRBJ2-3; unclear D gene. V lost 5 bases and J lost 6, with 9 bases in between. The CDR3 is 12 amino acids. Germline V CDR1 and CDR2: SEHNR, FQNEAQ (reference sequence). CDR3 in amino acids: CASSHRWDTQYF. The CDR3 DNA reads TGTGCCAGCAGCCATCGATGGGATACGCAGTATTTT.

The chain joins TRBV4-1 to TRBJ2-2; no clear D gene. CDR3 length: 13 amino acids. The V gene lost 0 bases and the J gene lost 5 bases, with 4 bases spanning the gap. CDR1 is MGHRA and CDR2 is YSYEKL in the germline V gene. CDR3 loop: CASSQEETGELFF. The CDR3, as DNA: TGCGCCAGCAGCCAAGAGGAAACCGGGGAGCTGTTTTTT.

This rearrangement joins TRBV15 to TRBJ2-7; 7 nucleotides agree with TRBD2. Per the germline V gene, CDR1 is LNHNV and CDR2 is YYDKDF (reference sequence). The CDR3 is made up of 16 amino acids. Trimming cost V 0 bases and J 0 bases; bases outside gene matches: 5. Here the CDR3 DNA reads TGTGCCACCAGCAGAGATACTAGCGCTAGCTCCTACGAGCAGTACTTC. It specifies CATSRDTSASSYEQYF. The full variable domain, completed using reference TRBV15 and TRBJ2-7, is DAMVIQNPRYQVTQFGKPVTLSCSQTLNHNVMYWYQQKSSQAPKLLFHYYDKDFNNEADTPDNFQSRRPNTSFCFLDIRSPGLGDTAMYLCATSRDTSASSYEQYFGPGTRLTVT.

J is TRBJ1-5 and V is TRBV7-3; D uncertain. Per germline, CDR1 SGHTA and CDR2 FQGTGA. The ends were cut back, 4 bases at V and 3 bases at J, with 7 bases in the middle. CDR3 length: 13 amino acids. The CDR3 region is CASSSGVNQPQHF. Written as DNA, the CDR3 is TGTGCCAGCAGCTCCGGGGTCAATCAGCCCCAGCATTTT.

This clonotype has a handful of counts. The chain is built from TRBV14 and TRBJ2-7; TRBD1 matches at 8 bases. The CDR3 is 17 amino acids. Germline assignment: CDR1 SGHDN and CDR2 FVKESK. V lost 3 bases and J lost 0; bases outside the gene matches: 10. The CDR3 loop is CASSQGEGQGFSYEQYF. As DNA, the CDR3 is TGTGCCAGCAGCCAGGGGGAAGGACAGGGATTCTCCTACGAGCAGTACTTC.

The J gene is TRBJ1-5, the V gene TRBV21-1. TRBV21-1 is assigned pseudogene status. CDR3 length equals 16 residues. The CDR3 DNA sequence: TGTGCCAGCAGCAAAGAGGGAACTCTAAGCAATCAGCCCCAGCATTTT. Translated, it gives CASSKEGTLSNQPQHF.

The rearrangement links TRBV7-3 to TRBJ1-1; a possible D gene is TRBD1 (6 bases). Germline lookup yields CDR1 SGHTA and CDR2 FQGTGA. This CDR3 has 16 amino acids. Trimming left V 5 bases short and J 1 base short, with 17 bases between. In DNA, the CDR3 is TGTGCCAGCAGCCCGAGAGGGGGGATCGGGAACACTGAAGCTTTCTTT. Amino acids: CASSPRGGIGNTEAFF.

The gene calls are TRBV4-2 and TRBJ1-3; no definite D call. The CDR3 length is 14 residues. The V and J ends lost 0 bases and 1 base respectively, with 4 bases between them. Per germline, CDR1 LGHNA and CDR2 YNFKEQ. As DNA, the CDR3 is TGTGCCAGCAGCCAAGAGGAATCTGGAAACACCATATATTTT. Its translation is CASSQEESGNTIYF.

V and J are TRBV5-6 and TRBJ1-1, with TRBD1 matching over 7 bases. The CDR3 runs 14 residues. Germline V gene data show CDR1 as SGHDT and CDR2 as YYEEEE. V dropped 4 bases and J dropped 4; count of bases not matched to a gene: 7. CDR3 amino acids: CASSPDRVTTEAFF. The DNA of the CDR3 is TGTGCCAGCAGCCCCGACAGGGTAACCACTGAAGCTTTCTTT.

In DNA, the CDR3 is TGTGCCAGCAGCCCCAGAGGGGCGATTAACACTGAAGCTTTCTTT. Protein product: CASSPRGAINTEAFF. This chain joins TRBV6-5 and TRBJ1-1; D possibly corresponds to TRBD1 (5 bases). This CDR3 is 15 amino acids long. Trimming pared 6 bases from V and 2 bases from J, leaving 16 bases between. CDR1 MNHEY and CDR2 SVGAGI come from the germline V gene.

This clonotype showed up just a few times. V gene TRBV9 combines with J gene TRBJ1-6, with 7 bases identical to TRBD1. Germline V CDR1 and CDR2: SGDLS, YYNGEE. The CDR3 extends over 16 amino acids. The J segment lost 5 bases and the V segment lost 4 bases, leaving 9 bases of the junction unmatched. The CDR3 sequence is CASSPRTQGDNSPLHF. The CDR3 nucleotides read TGTGCCAGCAGCCCGCGTACCCAGGGGGATAATTCACCCCTCCACTTT.

This sequence joins TRBV12-3 or TRBV12-4 and TRBJ1-5; 10 positions match TRBD1. This CDR3 is built from 16 residues. J was trimmed by 3 bases and V by 0 bases; bases with no gene match: 2. DNA of the CDR3: TGTGCCAGCAGTTTAGCCGGGACAGGGGCCAATCAGCCCCAGCATTTT. As protein: CASSLAGTGANQPQHF.

About this clonotype itself: No DNA is shown, since the ends of the CDR3 on it are uncertain; the CDR3 is the one TCRdb lists. V gene TRBV20-1 combines with J gene TRBJ2-2; TRBD1 is the table's D call and was not checked against the DNA. CDR1 and CDR2 from the germline V gene are DFQATT and SNEGSKA (reference sequence). The CDR3 is 14 residues long, counting both termini. CDR3: CSAHAQGVRRSCFF.

This rearrangement joins TRBV12-3 or TRBV12-4 to TRBJ2-7, with TRBD1 matching over 8 bases. The CDR3 is made up of 14 amino acids. J was trimmed by 5 bases and V by 7 bases; bases with no gene match: 10. The CDR3 DNA reads TGTGCCAGCACCCAGACAGGGGAATCCCACGAGCAGTACTTC. Amino acid sequence: CASTQTGESHEQYF.

The chain has TRBV2 and TRBJ2-1; 13 nucleotides align to TRBD2. V shed 4 bases, J shed 7 bases, and the junction held 4 bases outside the gene matches. The V gene's germline CDR1 is SNHLY and CDR2 FYNNEI. The CDR3 runs to 15 residues. CDR3 bases: TGTGCCAGCAGTGCTACTAGCGGGGGGGCGAATGAGCAGTTCTTC. It specifies CASSATSGGANEQFF. The full variable domain, its missing parts supplied by reference TRBV2 and TRBJ2-1, is EPEVTQTPSHQVTQMGQEVILRCVPISNHLYFYWYRQILGQKVEFLVSFYNNEISEKSEIFDDQFSVERPDGSNFTLKIRSTKLEDSAMYFCASSATSGGANEQFFGPGTRLTVL.